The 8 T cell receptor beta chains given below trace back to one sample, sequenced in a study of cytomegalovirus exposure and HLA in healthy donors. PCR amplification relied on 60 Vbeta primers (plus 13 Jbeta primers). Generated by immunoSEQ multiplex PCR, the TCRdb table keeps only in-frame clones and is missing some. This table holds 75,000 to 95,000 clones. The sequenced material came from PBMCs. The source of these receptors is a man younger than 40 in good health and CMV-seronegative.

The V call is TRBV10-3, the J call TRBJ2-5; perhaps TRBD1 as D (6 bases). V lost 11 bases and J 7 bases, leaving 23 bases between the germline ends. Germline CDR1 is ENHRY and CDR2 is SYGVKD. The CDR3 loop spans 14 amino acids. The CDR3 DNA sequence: TGTGCCGTCTATCAACCTGGGACAATGGGGACCCAGTACTTC. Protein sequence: CAVYQPGTMGTQYF.

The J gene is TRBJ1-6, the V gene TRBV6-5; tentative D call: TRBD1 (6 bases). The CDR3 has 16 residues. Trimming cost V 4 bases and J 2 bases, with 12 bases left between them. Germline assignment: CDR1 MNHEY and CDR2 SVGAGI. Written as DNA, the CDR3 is TGTGCCAGCAGTTTCAGTGGGGGCACCTATAATTCACCCCTCCACTTT. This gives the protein CASSFSGGTYNSPLHF.

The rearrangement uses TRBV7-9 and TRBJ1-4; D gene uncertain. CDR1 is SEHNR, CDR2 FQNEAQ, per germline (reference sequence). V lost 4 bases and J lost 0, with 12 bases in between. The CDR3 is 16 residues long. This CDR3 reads CASSSPRVATNEKLFF. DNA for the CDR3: TGTGCCAGCAGCTCCCCGAGGGTTGCAACTAATGAAAAACTGTTTTTT.

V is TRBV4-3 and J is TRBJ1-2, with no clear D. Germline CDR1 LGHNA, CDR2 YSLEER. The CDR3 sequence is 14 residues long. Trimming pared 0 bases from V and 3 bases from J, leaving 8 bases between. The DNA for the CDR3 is TGCGCCAGCAGCCAAGAAGGGAGAGACTATGGCTACACCTTC. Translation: CASSQEGRDYGYTF.

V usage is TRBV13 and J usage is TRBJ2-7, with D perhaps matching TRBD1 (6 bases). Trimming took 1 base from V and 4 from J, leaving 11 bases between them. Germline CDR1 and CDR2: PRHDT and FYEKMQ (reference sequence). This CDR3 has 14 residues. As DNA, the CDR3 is TGTGCCAGCAGCTTAGAAGGACAGAAATACGAGCAGTACTTC. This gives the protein CASSLEGQKYEQYF.

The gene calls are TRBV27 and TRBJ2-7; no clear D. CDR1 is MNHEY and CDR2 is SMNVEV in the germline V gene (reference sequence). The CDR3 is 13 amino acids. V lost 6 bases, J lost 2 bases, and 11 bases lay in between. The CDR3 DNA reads TGTGCCAGCAGCTTTCAGTACCCCTACGAGCAGTACTTC. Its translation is CASSFQYPYEQYF.

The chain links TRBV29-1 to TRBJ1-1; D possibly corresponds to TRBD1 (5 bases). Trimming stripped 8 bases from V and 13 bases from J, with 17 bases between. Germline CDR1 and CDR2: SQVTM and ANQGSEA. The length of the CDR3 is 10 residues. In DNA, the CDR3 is TGCAGCACCTCGGGGGGGAAGGATTTCTTT. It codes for CSTSGGKDFF. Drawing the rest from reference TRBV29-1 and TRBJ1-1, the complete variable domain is SAVISQKPSRDICQRGTSLTIQCQVDSQVTMMFWYRQQPGQSLTLIATANQGSEATYESGFVIDKFPISRPNLTFSTLTVSNMSPEDSSIYLCSTSGGKDFFGQGTRLTVV.

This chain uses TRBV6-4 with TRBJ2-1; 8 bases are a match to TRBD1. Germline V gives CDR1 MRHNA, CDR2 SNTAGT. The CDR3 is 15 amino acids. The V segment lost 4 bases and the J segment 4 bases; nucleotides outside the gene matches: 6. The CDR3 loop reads CASSVSRQGYNEQFF. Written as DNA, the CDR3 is TGTGCCAGCAGTGTATCAAGACAGGGGTACAATGAGCAGTTCTTC.